This T cell receptor beta chain was retrieved from a study of blood T cell repertoires in COVID-19. Study-level background: Collection of acute and convalescent COVID-19 samples took place in the United States, Italy and Spain.

Profiling relied on immunoSEQ multiplex PCR, and the TCRdb table lists in-frame clones only, not all of them. The sample carries 250,000 to 300,000 clones, around 86% recorded once. This clone was counted only a few times. J gave up 3 bases and V 1 base, and 1 base lay outside the gene matches. Germline V CDR1 and CDR2: LGHNA, YSLEER. The CDR3 consists of 15 residues. J is TRBJ1-5 and V is TRBV4-3; 9 nucleotides match TRBD1. Sequencing input: peripheral blood. The sequence was obtained from a woman aged 60-75 years with active or convalescent COVID-19. CDR3 sequence reads: CASSQGTGVNQPQHF. CDR3 DNA sequence: TGCGCCAGCAGCCAAGGGACAGGGGTCAATCAGCCCCAGCATTTT.